A selection of T cell receptor beta chains follows, all from one sample in a study of cytomegalovirus exposure and HLA in healthy donors. Clones were read by immunoSEQ multiplex PCR, and TCRdb kept only the in-frame ones, dropping some. The sample lists fewer than 250,000 clones, 70% to 80% seen once, with more than 1.5% in the top ten. The sample consisted of PBMCs. The receptors come from a woman in her forties or fifties in good health and CMV-seronegative. The CDR3 runs from the conserved cysteine through the conserved F or W. The D gene is left open where the match is weak.

TRBD2 | TRBJ2-7 | TRBV19 | TGTGCCAGTAGTATCCGACTAGCGGGGCCCTACGAGCAGTACTTC | CASSIRLAGPYEQYF
TRBD1 | TRBJ2-7 | TRBV4-3 | TGCGCCAGCAGCCGGGTGCAACGGGACAGGGGGCCGGGGGAGGAAGACGAGCAGTACTTC | CASSRVQRDRGPGEEDEQYF
. | TRBJ1-2 | TRBV28 | TGTGCCAGCAGTTTTTCGGGCGGGGGCGGCTATGGCTACACCTTC | CASSFSGGGGYGYTF
TRBD2 | TRBJ2-1 | TRBV7-9 | TGTGCCAGCAGCTTGGGACTACCCCGAAATGAGCAGTTCTTC | CASSLGLPRNEQFF
TRBD1 | TRBJ1-5 | TRBV5-1 | TGCGCCAGCAGCTTGGTAGCAGGGGGCGCGAACAATCAGCCCCAGCATTTT | CASSLVAGGANNQPQHF
TRBD1 | TRBJ2-7 | TRBV28 | TGTGCCAGCAGCCCAGGGGACAGGGTTGGCGAGCAGTACTTC | CASSPGDRVGEQYF
. | TRBJ2-2 | TRBV5-4 | TGTGCCAGCAGTACCAAGGGGCGCCGTGTCGGGGAGCTGTTTTTT | CASSTKGRRVGELFF
. | TRBJ1-2 | TRBV19 | TGTGCCAGTAGTATAGCCCGGACGGGGGGCTACACCTTC | CASSIARTGGYTF
TRBD1 | TRBJ1-2 | TRBV9 | TGTGCCAGCAGCGTAGGGGGACAGGTTGATGGCTACACCTTC | CASSVGGQVDGYTF
. | TRBJ2-7 | TRBV29-1 | TGCAGCGTTGAATACGGAGCCTACGAGCAGTACTTC | CSVEYGAYEQYF
TRBD2 | TRBJ2-1 | TRBV5-5 | TGTGCCAGCAGCCAAAAGGGACTAGCGGACTACAATGAGCAGTTCTTC | CASSQKGLADYNEQFF